This is a list of T cell receptor beta chains from one sample in a study of blood T cell repertoires in COVID-19. Produced via immunoSEQ multiplex PCR; TCRdb's table is partial and in-frame only. The sample lists some 320,000 clones, about 90% occurring once. The sequencing input was PBMCs or T cells enriched from blood (not recorded which). The receptor set was obtained from a woman aged 45-65 years who had been exposed to COVID-19. Each CDR3 is given with its conserved first and last residue. D genes are given only for firm matches. A row's size may be missing; if present it is once, few, many or a size class.

clone size,D gene,V gene,J gene,CDR3 DNA,CDR3 protein
.,TRBD2,TRBV4-1,TRBJ2-7,TGCGCCAGCAGCCAAGAGATAGGAATGACTAGCGGGGAGTTCGAGCAGTACTTC,CASSQEIGMTSGEFEQYF
.,.,TRBV5-5,TRBJ1-5,TGTGCCAGCAGCGGGGGGGCGGTAACTGGCAATCAGCCCCAGCATTTT,CASSGGAVTGNQPQHF
.,.,TRBV14,TRBJ1-1,TGTGCCAGCAGCTACACCCCAAGGGGGGGCCCTGAAGCTTTCTTT,CASSYTPRGGPEAFF
.,.,TRBV2,TRBJ1-1,TGTGCCAGCAGTGAAGCATCAGGGAACTCGGGAGCTTTCTTT,CASSEASGNSGAFF
.,.,TRBV2,TRBJ1-2,TGTGCCAGCAGTACAGACCCCGCCGGCTACACCTTC,CASSTDPAGYTF
.,TRBD1,TRBV4-2,TRBJ2-5,TGTGCCAGCAGCCAAGATCAGGGGGCCTGGGTGCAAGAGACCCAGTACTTC,CASSQDQGAWVQETQYF
.,TRBD1,TRBV19,TRBJ2-6,TGTGCCAGTAGTGCCGGACAGGCGCGCTCTGGGGCCAACGTCCTGACTTTC,CASSAGQARSGANVLTF
.,.,TRBV14,TRBJ2-2,TGTGCCAGCAGCCAAATCTTGACAGGGAGGACCGGGGAGCTGTTTTTT,CASSQILTGRTGELFF
.,.,TRBV19,TRBJ1-5,TGTGCCAGTAGTATGGGCAGGGGTGGCAATCAGCCCCAGCATTTT,CASSMGRGGNQPQHF
.,.,TRBV4-2,TRBJ2-6,TGTGCCAGCAGCCAAGATCTTCGGGGAAACGGGGCCAACGTCCTGACTTTC,CASSQDLRGNGANVLTF
.,.,TRBV19,TRBJ1-5,TGTGCCACCACCGACACAGGGAGCGGAAGCAATCAGCCCCAGCATTTT,CATTDTGSGSNQPQHF
.,.,TRBV28,TRBJ1-2,TGTGCCAGCAGTTTTTCAGGGAACTATGGCTACACCTTC,CASSFSGNYGYTF
.,TRBD1,TRBV27,TRBJ2-7,TGTGCCTCGGGACAGGGGGCAACCTACGAGCAGTACTTC,CASGQGATYEQYF
.,TRBD1,TRBV5-1,TRBJ1-3,TGCGCCAGCAGCTTGGGCCAGGGGACAGTTGGAAACACCATATATTTT,CASSLGQGTVGNTIYF
.,TRBD1,TRBV6-5,TRBJ1-4,TGTGCCAGCAGTTACAGCGGGACAGGGGATGAAAAACTGTTTTTT,CASSYSGTGDEKLFF
.,TRBD1,TRBV2,TRBJ2-5,TGTGCCAGCAGTCGCAGTTTTCTGGGACAGTTCAGCCAAGAGACCCAGTACTTC,CASSRSFLGQFSQETQYF
once,TRBD2,TRBV5-6,TRBJ2-7,TGTGCCAGCACCGCTACTAGACTAGCGCACTACGAGCAGTACTTC,CASTATRLAHYEQYF
once,.,TRBV1,TRBJ1-2,TGCACCAGCAGCCCCGAGGTCAGCAAAGCTAACTATGGCTACACCTTC,CTSSPEVSKANYGYTF
.,TRBD1,TRBV10-3,TRBJ1-2,TGTGCCATCAGTGAGCCGGACAGGTATGGCTACACCTTC,CAISEPDRYGYTF
.,TRBD2,TRBV7-8,TRBJ2-7,TGTGCCAGCAGCTTAGTAGCGGGGGGGACCTACGAGCAGTACTTC,CASSLVAGGTYEQYF
.,.,TRBV7-7,TRBJ2-1,TGTGCTAGCAGCTTAGGGACTGCAGGCAATGAGCAGTTCTTC,CASSLGTAGNEQFF
.,.,TRBV7-9,TRBJ1-5,TGTGCCAGCAGCTTAGACAGAAATCAGCCCCAGCATTTT,CASSLDRNQPQHF
.,.,TRBV27,TRBJ2-7,TGTGCCAGCAGTTTAAGAGGGTCCTACGAGCAGTACTTC,CASSLRGSYEQYF
.,.,TRBV6-1,TRBJ1-1,TGTGCCAGCAGTGAGGAACCAGGTTCCTTGAACACTGAAGCTTTCTTT,CASSEEPGSLNTEAFF
.,TRBD2,TRBV24-1,TRBJ2-3,TGTGCCACCAGTGACCGCGGGACTAGGAGCACAGATACGCAGTATTTT,CATSDRGTRSTDTQYF
once,.,TRBV7-9,TRBJ2-3,TGTGCCAGCAGCTTAAGCCTTCGGGTCAGGGGTGCGGCTACGCAGTATTTT,CASSLSLRVRGAATQYF
.,TRBD2,TRBV4-1,TRBJ2-5,TGCGCCAGCAGCCTCCTAAAAGCGGGGGGGGAGACCCAGTACTTC,CASSLLKAGGETQYF
.,.,TRBV4-2,TRBJ2-1,TGTGCCAGCAGCCAAGAGGGGCGGCGTCAGGATGAGCAGTTCTTC,CASSQEGRRQDEQFF
.,.,TRBV30,TRBJ1-3,TGTGCCTGGGGCGTAGGGGGGGGAGGAAACACCATATATTTT,CAWGVGGGGNTIYF
.,.,TRBV3-1/TRBV3-2,TRBJ1-2,TGTGCCAGCAGCCAAGAACAGGTATATGGCTACACCTTC,CASSQEQVYGYTF
.,.,TRBV28,TRBJ1-2,TGTGCCAGCAGTTTAACGGCAGGTTCAGGCTATGGCTACACCTTC,CASSLTAGSGYGYTF
.,.,TRBV19,TRBJ1-2,TGTGCCAGTAGTGCGGCCCCGGTCAACTATGGCTACACCTTC,CASSAAPVNYGYTF
.,.,TRBV6-5,TRBJ1-6,TGTGCCAGCAGATCGACAGCTTACTATAATTCACCCCTCCACTTT,CASRSTAYYNSPLHF
once,.,TRBV27,TRBJ1-2,TGTGCCAGCAGTTTTTCTGGGCTTCTTAACTATGGCTACACCTTC,CASSFSGLLNYGYTF
.,.,TRBV28,TRBJ1-2,TGTGCCAGCAGTAGGAGGGTTTCGGGGGGCTACACCTTC,CASSRRVSGGYTF
.,TRBD2,TRBV5-1,TRBJ2-5,TGCGCCAGCAGCTTGGCTAGCGGGGACCGCCAAGAGACCCAGTACTTC,CASSLASGDRQETQYF
.,TRBD1,TRBV5-1,TRBJ2-7,TGCGCCAGCGGGACAGGGGGCGAGCAGTACTTC,CASGTGGEQYF
.,.,TRBV14,TRBJ2-3,TGTGCCAGCAGCCTACAGAGGACTAGCACAGATACGCAGTATTTT,CASSLQRTSTDTQYF
few,.,TRBV19,TRBJ1-5,TGTGCCACAAACCTTGGGACATCGGGAAGCAATCAGCCCCAGCATTTT,CATNLGTSGSNQPQHF
few,.,TRBV2,TRBJ2-1,TGTGCCAGCAGTGAATTGTTAAGCGACAATGAGCAGTTCTTC,CASSELLSDNEQFF